This T cell receptor beta chain was captured by sequencing in a study of control samples from healthy donors and cancer patients. Sequencing was performed with immunoSEQ multiplex PCR; in TCRdb, only in-frame clones are kept and a portion is missing. The sample yields about 12,000 clones, roughly 95% seen once. CDR3 length equals 15 residues. V lost 4 bases, J lost 6 bases, and 18 bases lay in between. The germline gives CDR1 SGHDT, CDR2 YYEEEE. The V and J genes are TRBV5-6 and TRBJ2-3; D ambiguous. The clonotype comes from a man aged 65 to 85 with head and neck cancer. The sample taken for sequencing was PBMCs. As DNA, the CDR3 is TGTGCCAGCAGCATCGAGGTCATGGGGTGGGATACGCAGTATTTT. Residues: CASSIEVMGWDTQYF.